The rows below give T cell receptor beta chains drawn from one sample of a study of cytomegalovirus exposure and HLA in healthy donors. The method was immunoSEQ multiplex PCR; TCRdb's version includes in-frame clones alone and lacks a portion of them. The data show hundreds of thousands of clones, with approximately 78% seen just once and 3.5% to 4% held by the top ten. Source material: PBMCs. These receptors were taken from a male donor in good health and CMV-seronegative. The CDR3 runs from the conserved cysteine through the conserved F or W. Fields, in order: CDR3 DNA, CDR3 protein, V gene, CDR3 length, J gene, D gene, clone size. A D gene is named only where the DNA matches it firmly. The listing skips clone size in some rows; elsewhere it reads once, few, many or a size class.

DNA: TGCGCCAGCAGTGAGGACAGGGCAGGGATGACAGATACGCAGTATTTT; CDR3: CASSEDRAGMTDTQYF; V: TRBV10-2; length: 16; J: TRBJ2-3; D: TRBD1; size: .
DNA: TGTGCCAGCAGTGATTTGCCAGGGGTCAATCAGCCCCAGCATTTT; CDR3: CASSDLPGVNQPQHF; V: TRBV6-1; length: 15; J: TRBJ1-5; D: .; size: .
DNA: TGTTCCAGCAGCTTGCCCCCGGGACAGGGATCCTACGAGCAGTACTTC; CDR3: CSSSLPPGQGSYEQYF; V: TRBV7-9; length: 16; J: TRBJ2-7; D: TRBD1; size: .
DNA: TGTGCTAGCAGCCCAGGGTTGGGCTACGAGCAGTACTTC; CDR3: CASSPGLGYEQYF; V: TRBV7-7; length: 13; J: TRBJ2-7; D: .; size: .
DNA: TGCGCCAGCAGAGCCCGTCTGGATGGCTACACCTTC; CDR3: CASRARLDGYTF; V: TRBV5-1; length: 12; J: TRBJ1-2; D: .; size: few
DNA: TGTGCCAGCAGCTTAGGGGCCAGCTCCTACAATGAGCAGTTCTTC; CDR3: CASSLGASSYNEQFF; V: TRBV7-8; length: 15; J: TRBJ2-1; D: .; size: .
DNA: TGTGCCAGCAGTTTGTACCCCTTCTCGGGGAACACTGAAGCTTTCTTT; CDR3: CASSLYPFSGNTEAFF; V: TRBV27; length: 16; J: TRBJ1-1; D: .; size: .
DNA: TGTGCCAGCAGTTTACTATGGACAGGGGGTCTTCCCGAGCAGTACTTC; CDR3: CASSLLWTGGLPEQYF; V: TRBV28; length: 16; J: TRBJ2-7; D: TRBD1; size: .
DNA: TGTGCCAGCAGTTCCCTGTCTGGCTACACCTTC; CDR3: CASSSLSGYTF; V: TRBV6-1; length: 11; J: TRBJ1-2; D: .; size: once
DNA: TGTGCCAGCAGCTTGGAAGCGGGAGTGGTAGATACGCAGTATTTT; CDR3: CASSLEAGVVDTQYF; V: TRBV5-4; length: 15; J: TRBJ2-3; D: TRBD2; size: .
DNA: TGTGCCAGCAGTGCAGGACTAGCGGGATCAGATACGCAGTATTTT; CDR3: CASSAGLAGSDTQYF; V: TRBV6-1; length: 15; J: TRBJ2-3; D: TRBD2; size: .
DNA: TGTGCCAGCAGCGTAGGGGTGGGAGGGAGGCAAGAGACCCAGTACTTC; CDR3: CASSVGVGGRQETQYF; V: TRBV9; length: 16; J: TRBJ2-5; D: TRBD2; size: .
DNA: TGTGCCAGCAGGGGCCAGGGGGCGCAAGGCGGGGAGCTGTTTTTT; CDR3: CASRGQGAQGGELFF; V: TRBV28; length: 15; J: TRBJ2-2; D: TRBD1; size: .
DNA: TGTGCCAGCAAAGGGACACTAACAACTAATGAAAAACTGTTTTTT; CDR3: CASKGTLTTNEKLFF; V: TRBV6-1; length: 15; J: TRBJ1-4; D: .; size: .
DNA: TGTGCCAGCAGTGACCAACGTGGGGCCGGCTACACCTTC; CDR3: CASSDQRGAGYTF; V: TRBV2; length: 13; J: TRBJ1-2; D: .; size: .
DNA: TGCGCCAGCAGCCAAGAATCGGCAGCGGTCTTGGAGCAGTACTTC; CDR3: CASSQESAAVLEQYF; V: TRBV4-1; length: 15; J: TRBJ2-7; D: .; size: few
DNA: TGTGCCATCAGTGAAGTGGGAGGCAACCCCACAGATACGCAGTATTTT; CDR3: CAISEVGGNPTDTQYF; V: TRBV10-3; length: 16; J: TRBJ2-3; D: .; size: .
DNA: TGTGCCAGCAGTTCCGACAGGGCTTACAATGAGCAGTTCTTC; CDR3: CASSSDRAYNEQFF; V: TRBV6-5; length: 14; J: TRBJ2-1; D: TRBD1; size: few
DNA: TGTGCCAGCAGTGGCAGACAGGGCTCCTACGAGCAGTACTTC; CDR3: CASSGRQGSYEQYF; V: TRBV27; length: 14; J: TRBJ2-7; D: TRBD1; size: few
DNA: TGTGCCAGCAGTCTGGACAGTAAACTGTTTTTT; CDR3: CASSLDSKLFF; V: TRBV28; length: 11; J: TRBJ1-4; D: .; size: few
DNA: TGTGCCACCAGCAGAGCGGGGACCTACGAGCAGTACTTC; CDR3: CATSRAGTYEQYF; V: TRBV15; length: 13; J: TRBJ2-7; D: .; size: .
DNA: TGCGCCAGCAGCGCATACAGGGGGCCCACTGAAGCTTTCTTT; CDR3: CASSAYRGPTEAFF; V: TRBV5-1; length: 14; J: TRBJ1-1; D: TRBD1; size: few
DNA: TGTGCCAGCAGTGCGGGATTTTATGGCTACACCTTC; CDR3: CASSAGFYGYTF; V: TRBV9; length: 12; J: TRBJ1-2; D: .; size: .
DNA: TGTGCCAGTACCTTAGCGGGAGGTGAGACCCAGTACTTC; CDR3: CASTLAGGETQYF; V: TRBV19; length: 13; J: TRBJ2-5; D: TRBD2; size: .
DNA: TGTGCCAGCAGCCCGACAGGGTTGTACGAGCAGTTCTTC; CDR3: CASSPTGLYEQFF; V: TRBV5-8; length: 13; J: TRBJ2-1; D: TRBD1; size: once
DNA: TGTGCCAGCAGTTCCCAGGGTCCAGCTACCTACGAGCAGTACTTC; CDR3: CASSSQGPATYEQYF; V: TRBV27; length: 15; J: TRBJ2-7; D: .; size: .
DNA: TGCGCCAGCAGCCAAGGGCTAGCGGGAGAAAATGAGCAGTTCTTC; CDR3: CASSQGLAGENEQFF; V: TRBV4-1; length: 15; J: TRBJ2-1; D: TRBD2; size: many
DNA: TGTGCCAGCAGCTTAGGCCCAGGGGGCTACGAGCAGTACTTC; CDR3: CASSLGPGGYEQYF; V: TRBV7-2; length: 14; J: TRBJ2-7; D: TRBD1; size: .
DNA: TGTGCCAGCAGCTTAGCGGGGGCCCCAAGGGGCACTGAAGCTTTCTTT; CDR3: CASSLAGAPRGTEAFF; V: TRBV7-9; length: 16; J: TRBJ1-1; D: .; size: few
DNA: TGTGCCAGCAGCCCCCGTCCCTCTAGCGGGAGTCCCTACAATGAGCAGTTCTTC; CDR3: CASSPRPSSGSPYNEQFF; V: TRBV7-2; length: 18; J: TRBJ2-1; D: TRBD2; size: .
DNA: TGTGCCAGCAGCCCACCCGGGACAGGGGTCAATCAGCCCCAGCATTTT; CDR3: CASSPPGTGVNQPQHF; V: TRBV27; length: 16; J: TRBJ1-5; D: TRBD1; size: .
DNA: TGTGCCAGTAGTATTGACAGGGGCCAGCCCCAGCATTTT; CDR3: CASSIDRGQPQHF; V: TRBV19; length: 13; J: TRBJ1-5; D: TRBD1; size: .
DNA: TGTGCCAGTAATACAGCGGGCAGCACTGAAGCTTTCTTT; CDR3: CASNTAGSTEAFF; V: TRBV19; length: 13; J: TRBJ1-1; D: .; size: .
DNA: TGTGCCAGCAGCTTAGCTGGGGGGACGAACACTGAAGCTTTCTTT; CDR3: CASSLAGGTNTEAFF; V: TRBV7-9; length: 15; J: TRBJ1-1; D: .; size: .
DNA: TGCAGCGTTGACGGAGGACCCTATGGCTACACCTTC; CDR3: CSVDGGPYGYTF; V: TRBV29-1; length: 12; J: TRBJ1-2; D: .; size: .
DNA: TGTGCCAGCAGCTTAGGTCCGACTAGCGGGAAGGGAATAATCTACGAGCAGTACTTC; CDR3: CASSLGPTSGKGIIYEQYF; V: TRBV7-3; length: 19; J: TRBJ2-7; D: TRBD2; size: .
DNA: TGTGCCAGTAGTTTTGGGGGGGCGCAAGGCTACACCTTC; CDR3: CASSFGGAQGYTF; V: TRBV19; length: 13; J: TRBJ1-2; D: .; size: .
DNA: TGTGCCAGCAGCTTAGCTCGGGGTTTCAACGAGCAGTACTTC; CDR3: CASSLARGFNEQYF; V: TRBV7-6; length: 14; J: TRBJ2-7; D: .; size: .
DNA: TGTGCCAGCAGCTTATCTGGCCCCTATGGCTACACCTTC; CDR3: CASSLSGPYGYTF; V: TRBV7-9; length: 13; J: TRBJ1-2; D: .; size: .
DNA: TGTGCCAGCAGCCCTGGGGGGGGGTTCTATGGCTACACCTTC; CDR3: CASSPGGGFYGYTF; V: TRBV28; length: 14; J: TRBJ1-2; D: .; size: .
DNA: TGTGCCTGGAGTGTCAGGGGGTCGAACACTGAAGCTTTCTTT; CDR3: CAWSVRGSNTEAFF; V: TRBV30; length: 14; J: TRBJ1-1; D: TRBD1; size: .
DNA: TGTGCCAGTAGTGTAAATAGACAGGGGTCCACTGAAGCTTTCTTT; CDR3: CASSVNRQGSTEAFF; V: TRBV19; length: 15; J: TRBJ1-1; D: TRBD1; size: .
DNA: TGCGCCAGCAGCGTGACAGGGGGCGAGGACTATGGCTACACCTTC; CDR3: CASSVTGGEDYGYTF; V: TRBV5-1; length: 15; J: TRBJ1-2; D: TRBD1; size: .
DNA: TGTGCCAGCAGCTGGGAGGGCCCCAACACCGGGGAGCTGTTTTTT; CDR3: CASSWEGPNTGELFF; V: TRBV7-2; length: 15; J: TRBJ2-2; D: TRBD2; size: .
DNA: TGTGCCAGCAGTTTAACAGGGAGTTGGGAGACCCAGTACTTC; CDR3: CASSLTGSWETQYF; V: TRBV27; length: 14; J: TRBJ2-5; D: .; size: .
DNA: TGCAGCGTTGGGGGCTGGGGGGAGCCCACAGATACGCAGTATTTT; CDR3: CSVGGWGEPTDTQYF; V: TRBV29-1; length: 15; J: TRBJ2-3; D: .; size: few
DNA: TGTGCCAGCAGTTTATTCCCCGGGGTCATACAAGAGACCCAGTACTTC; CDR3: CASSLFPGVIQETQYF; V: TRBV27; length: 16; J: TRBJ2-5; D: .; size: .
DNA: TGTGCCAGCAGCCCCGGGCCCACAACTAGACTTAGCGAGCAGTACTTC; CDR3: CASSPGPTTRLSEQYF; V: TRBV7-9; length: 16; J: TRBJ2-7; D: .; size: .
DNA: TGTGCCAGCAGTTTACGCGTAGCTGAGGGTAGGACAGATACGCAGTATTTT; CDR3: CASSLRVAEGRTDTQYF; V: TRBV28; length: 17; J: TRBJ2-3; D: .; size: .
DNA: TGCGCCAGCAGCCAAGGGCGGACTAGCGGGTGGGAGACCCAGTACTTC; CDR3: CASSQGRTSGWETQYF; V: TRBV4-1; length: 16; J: TRBJ2-5; D: TRBD2; size: .
DNA: TGTGCCAGCAGCTCCGATTGGGTAGCGGGGAGCGACGAGCAGTACTTC; CDR3: CASSSDWVAGSDEQYF; V: TRBV11-2; length: 16; J: TRBJ2-7; D: TRBD2; size: .